This T cell receptor beta chain was captured in a study of CD8 T cells in cerebrospinal fluid in Alzheimer's disease. For the study at large: Two single-cell methods, plate-based nested PCR and droplet-based sequencing, assessed CSF clonal expansion.

The CDR3 runs to 16 residues. Germline-derived CDR1 and CDR2 are DFQATT and SNEGSKA (reference sequence). TCRdb reanalyzed the 10x single-cell sequencing reads, giving one entry per CDR3 protein sequence and no DNA. The sample table sets out approximately 1,600 distinct CDR3 sequences. By frequency, this clonotype is medium-sized (0.01 to 0.1%). The clonotype was recovered from a human donor in good health. The material sequenced was cerebrospinal fluid. The V gene is TRBV20-1, the J gene TRBJ2-7; TCRdb's D call, TRBD1, is unchecked because there is no DNA. The CDR3 is CSARDDRGKRVYEQYF.